This TCR beta chain was sequenced for a study of CD8+ T cells in alopecia areata. Study-level information: Patients in the treated group were given tofacitinib by mouth, 5 to 10 mg twice a day. Study outcomes and limitations: Normal scalp showed lower clonality than lesional scalp, especially alopecia totalis/universalis.

A remark on this clone: Its target is unknown.

Once RNA had been extracted, it was reverse transcribed into cDNA to act as the sequencing template. Method: immunoSEQ multiplex PCR; TCRdb's copy keeps in-frame clones and lacks some. The sample carries approximately 180,000 clones, roughly 60% recorded once. It was from alopecia areata patients that lesional scalp punch biopsies and peripheral blood were collected. The authors sorted CD4+ and CD8+ T cells from PBMCs. V was clipped by 5 bases and J by 2 bases; unmatched bases: 4. This CDR3 is 15 amino acids long. Germline loops: CDR1 PRHDT, CDR2 FYEKMQ (reference sequence). The receptor was derived from a human donor with alopecia areata. The sample was CD4+ T cells sorted from blood, taken at week 0. The chain combines TRBV13 with TRBJ2-5; 11 positions match TRBD1. The CDR3 coding sequence is TGTGCCAGCAGCCTGTGGGACAGGGGGCAAGAGACCCAGTACTTC. It codes for CASSLWDRGQETQYF.